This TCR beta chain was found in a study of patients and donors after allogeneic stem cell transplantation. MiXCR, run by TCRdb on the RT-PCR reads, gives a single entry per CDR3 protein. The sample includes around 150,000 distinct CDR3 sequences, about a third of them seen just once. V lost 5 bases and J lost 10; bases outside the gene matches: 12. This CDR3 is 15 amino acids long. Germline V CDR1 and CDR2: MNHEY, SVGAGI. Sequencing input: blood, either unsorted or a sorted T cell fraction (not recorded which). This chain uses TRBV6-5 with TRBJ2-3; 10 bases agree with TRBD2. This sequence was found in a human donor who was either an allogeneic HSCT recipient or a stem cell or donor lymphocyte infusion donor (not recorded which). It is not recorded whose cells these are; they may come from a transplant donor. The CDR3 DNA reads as TGTGCCAGCAGTCCCCTAAGCGGGGGGGCCGATTCGCAGTATTTT. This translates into CASSPLSGGADSQYF.